This entry features one TCR beta chain sequence. Its antigen is still unknown. These data are taken from a study of T cell responses to AZD1222 COVID-19 vaccine. Germline CDR1 is LNHNV and CDR2 is YYDKDF (reference sequence). V lost 1 base, J lost 4 bases, and 14 bases lay in between. CDR3 length: 16 amino acids. This table comes from immunoSEQ multiplex PCR, and its TCRdb copy is limited to in-frame clones, with some not included. The data show around 270,000 clones, 90% to 95% seen once. Findings of the study overall: Donors were chiefly white British, with a greater number of females, and clonal diversity was perhaps underestimated.

The chain uses TRBV15 and TRBJ2-1, with D possibly TRBD1 on 5 matching bases. Sample: peripheral blood, taken 28 days after the second AZD1222 dose. This sequence originates from an adult who received the AZD1222 COVID-19 vaccine. The CDR3: CATSRVLQGSYNEQFF. CDR3 nucleotides: TGTGCCACCAGCAGAGTTCTTCAGGGTAGTTACAATGAGCAGTTCTTC.